This TCR beta chain was found in a study of CD8 T cells in Susac syndrome. V was trimmed by 6 bases and J by 0 bases, leaving 12 bases between them. The CDR3 consists of 15 residues. Germline CDR1 is LGHNA and CDR2 is YSLEER. Reverse transcription used roughly 0.5 to 1 ug RNA and random hexamers. TCRdb itself ran the immunoSEQ multiplex PCR reads through MiXCR, one entry per CDR3 protein. Found here are 170,000 or so distinct CDR3 sequences, approximately 95% of them singletons; the top ten hold 0.12%. The sample was CD4+ T cells from PBMCs. The source is a human donor with Susac syndrome. V usage is TRBV4-3 and J usage is TRBJ2-1; D gene uncertain. The CDR3 reads CASSKIPSSYNEQFF. The CDR3 bases are TGCGCCAGCAGTAAGATCCCTAGCTCCTACAATGAGCAGTTCTTC.